These 20 T cell receptor beta chains share one sample of origin, sequenced in a study of blood T cell repertoires in COVID-19. Measured with immunoSEQ multiplex PCR; TCRdb has only the in-frame clones, and not every one. The sample has fewer than 400,000 clones, approximately 91% seen once. Sequenced material: PBMCs or T cells enriched from blood (not recorded which). These receptors originate from a man aged 55 to 70 who had recovered from COVID-19.

The J gene is TRBJ2-1, the V gene TRBV6-5; TRBD2 matches 7 bases. With 2 bases clipped from V and 12 bases from J, the junction kept 10 bases outside the gene matches. The CDR3 spans 14 residues. Germline values: CDR1 MNHEY, CDR2 SVGAGI. This chain's CDR3 is CASSYGGATGGQFF. The CDR3 nucleotides are TGTGCCAGCAGTTACGGCGGAGCCACGGGAGGGCAGTTCTTC.

This clone was counted a few times. The rearrangement joins TRBV27 to TRBJ2-2; perhaps TRBD1 as D (6 bases). Looked up from germline, CDR1 is MNHEY and CDR2 is SMNVEV (reference sequence). With 5 bases removed from V and 2 bases from J, the gap between germline ends came to 9 bases. The CDR3 has 14 residues. The CDR3 protein is CASSVGGNTGELFF. In DNA, the CDR3 is TGTGCCAGCAGTGTAGGGGGAAACACCGGGGAGCTGTTTTTT.

The V and J genes are TRBV5-1 and TRBJ2-3; D call uncertain. Germline CDR1 and CDR2: SGHRS and YFSETQ. Trimming pared 4 bases from V and 0 bases from J, leaving 12 bases between. The CDR3 has 15 residues. Here the CDR3 reads CASSPPSRSTDTQYF. CDR3 DNA sequence: TGCGCCAGCAGCCCCCCTTCGAGGAGCACAGATACGCAGTATTTT.

The CDR3 region is CASSLRGPGQGAKAFF. DNA for the CDR3: TGTGCCAGCAGTTTAAGGGGACCGGGACAGGGGGCTAAAGCTTTCTTT. This chain joins TRBV28 and TRBJ1-1; TRBD1 matches at 12 bases. J lost 9 bases, V lost 2 bases, and 10 bases had no gene match. Germline lookup yields CDR1 MDHEN and CDR2 SYDVKM. CDR3 length equals 16 residues.

DNA of the CDR3: TGTGCCAGCAGTACAAGGACAGGGGCGCACACTGAAGCTTTCTTT. Residues: CASSTRTGAHTEAFF. The chain links TRBV6-5 to TRBJ1-1; 9 positions agree with TRBD1. The CDR3 has 15 amino acids. V shed 5 bases, J shed 3 bases, and the junction held 7 bases outside the gene matches. Germline CDR1 and CDR2: MNHEY and SVGAGI.

Only one count was recorded for this clone. CDR3 DNA: TGCGCCAGCAGCCAAGGTCCCATGGGGGGAGGGGCCTCCTACGAGCAGTACTTC. Translation: CASSQGPMGGGASYEQYF. The V and J genes are TRBV4-1 and TRBJ2-7, with TRBD2 identical over 7 bases. Germline-derived CDR1 and CDR2 are MGHRA and YSYEKL. This CDR3 comprises 18 residues. V shed 1 base, J shed 0 bases, and the junction held 12 bases outside the gene matches.

This chain joins TRBV24-1 and TRBJ2-5, with 7 bases identical to TRBD1. Germline V gene lookup returns CDR1 KGHDR and CDR2 SFDVKD. J lost 4 bases, V lost 3 bases, and 10 bases had no gene match. CDR3 length: 16 amino acids. This chain's CDR3 is CATSDPHRGSGETQYF. CDR3 coding DNA: TGTGCCACCAGTGATCCCCACAGGGGTTCTGGAGAGACCCAGTACTTC.

This rearrangement joins TRBV25-1 to TRBJ2-1; 12 bases line up with TRBD2. CDR1 MGHDK and CDR2 SYGVNS come from the germline V gene. J was trimmed by 8 bases and V by 4 bases; bases with no gene match: 12. The CDR3 contains 17 residues. This chain's CDR3 is CASSASSGRAQPHEQFF. CDR3 bases: TGTGCCAGCAGTGCCTCTAGCGGGAGGGCCCAACCCCATGAGCAGTTCTTC.

The V and J genes are TRBV30 and TRBJ1-1, with 8 bases lining up with TRBD1. CDR1 is GTSNPN and CDR2 is SVGIG in the germline V gene (reference sequence). V trimming: 5 bases; J trimming: 4 bases; junction bases outside the gene matches: 6. The length of the CDR3 is 13 residues. The CDR3 loop reads CAWEPTGGTEAFF. In DNA form, the CDR3 reads TGTGCCTGGGAACCTACAGGGGGCACTGAAGCTTTCTTT.

The CDR3 nucleotides are TGTGCCAGCAGCCAAGATCGCGGCCAAGAGAATGGCTACACCTTC. It encodes CASSQDRGQENGYTF. The rearrangement joins TRBV4-2 to TRBJ1-2; no definite D call. CDR3 length equals 15 residues. Germline CDR1 is LGHNA and CDR2 is YNFKEQ. The V end was cut by 0 bases, the J end by 6 bases, with 14 bases between.

In its sample, this clone was seen a few times. This chain uses TRBV10-3 with TRBJ2-7; D perhaps matches TRBD2 (6 bases). CDR1 is ENHRY and CDR2 is SYGVKD in the germline V gene. The CDR3 has 12 residues. V lost 5 bases, J lost 6 bases, and 11 bases lay in between. The CDR3 protein is CAISRDSREQYF. The CDR3 DNA follows: TGTGCCATCAGTCGGGACTCCCGCGAGCAGTACTTC.

The chain joins TRBV5-1 to TRBJ2-5; TRBD1 might be the D (6 bases). The CDR3 runs 14 residues. The V end lost 0 bases, the J end lost 4 bases, and 10 bases lay between the germline ends. In germline, CDR1 is SGHRS, CDR2 YFSETQ. CDR3: CASSLVRGGETQYF. The CDR3 coding sequence is TGCGCCAGCAGCTTGGTTAGAGGGGGAGAGACCCAGTACTTC.

The chain is built from TRBV6-2 or TRBV6-3 and TRBJ1-1; D is uncertain. The CDR3 is made up of 12 amino acids. V was clipped by 5 bases and J by 4 bases, with 8 bases between them. Germline-derived CDR1 and CDR2 are MNHEY and SVGEGT. Written as DNA, the CDR3 is TGTGCCAGCAGTACGCGGGCCACTGAAGCTTTCTTT. Translated: CASSTRATEAFF.

The J gene is TRBJ2-7, the V gene TRBV19; possible D gene TRBD2, 5 bases. CDR1 and CDR2 (germline): LNHDA, SQIVND (reference sequence). The CDR3 contains 14 residues. V was cut by 4 bases and J by 5 bases, with 15 bases left in between. The DNA for the CDR3 is TGTGCCAGTAGTAAGAGGGAGATGGTTAACGAGCAGTACTTC. Translation gives CASSKREMVNEQYF.

The chain is built from TRBV24-1 and TRBJ2-3; TRBD2 matches 10 bases. Per the germline V gene, CDR1 is KGHDR and CDR2 is SFDVKD. This CDR3 is 17 amino acids long. Trimming removed 3 bases from V and 1 base from J; junction bases left unmatched: 6. In DNA, the CDR3 is TGTGCCACCAGTGATACCGGGACTAGCGAGGGCACAGATACGCAGTATTTT. Translating gives CATSDTGTSEGTDTQYF.

This chain joins TRBV11-2 and TRBJ2-7; tentatively, D is TRBD2 (6 bases). Trimming removed 0 bases from V and 3 bases from J, with 12 bases in between. Germline V gene sequence: CDR1 SGHAT, CDR2 FQNNGV. The CDR3 is 15 amino acids. CDR3 sequence reads: CASSLDLRGSYEQYF. The DNA for the CDR3 is TGTGCCAGCAGCTTAGATCTGCGGGGAAGCTACGAGCAGTACTTC.

J is TRBJ1-1 and V is TRBV28; 7 positions agree with TRBD1. The CDR3 consists of 13 residues. CDR1 MDHEN and CDR2 SYDVKM come from the germline V gene. V gave up 5 bases and J gave up 7 bases; unmatched junction bases: 7. The CDR3 coding sequence is TGTGCCAGCAGTGAAAGGGGGCGCAGTGAAGCTTTCTTT. Protein sequence: CASSERGRSEAFF. Combining the CDR3 with reference TRBV28 and TRBJ1-1 gives the whole variable domain DVKVTQSSRYLVKRTGEKVFLECVQDMDHENMFWYRQDPGLGLRLIYFSYDVKMKEKGDIPEGYSVSREKKERFSLILESASTNQTSMYLCASSERGRSEAFFGQGTRLTVV.

This chain connects TRBV18 to TRBJ2-3; TRBD1 matches 7 bases. Germline values: CDR1 KGHSH, CDR2 LQKENI. The CDR3 sequence is 18 residues long. V shed 4 bases and J 2 bases; nucleotides not matched to a gene: 15. CDR3: CASSLIKMGQIDTDTQYF. Written as DNA, the CDR3 is TGTGCCAGCTCACTGATTAAAATGGGACAGATAGACACAGATACGCAGTATTTT. Complete variable domain (other parts from reference TRBV18 and TRBJ2-3): NAGVMQNPRHLVRRRGQEARLRCSPMKGHSHVYWYRQLPEEGLKFMVYLQKENIIDESGMPKERFSAEFPKEGPSILRIQQVVRGDSAAYFCASSLIKMGQIDTDTQYFGPGTRLTVL.

The chain joins TRBV21-1 to TRBJ2-3; TRBD2 is taken as the D call from the table, unchecked against the DNA. TRBV21-1 is reported as a pseudogene. The CDR3 has 19 residues. CDR3 in DNA: TGTGCCAGCAGCAAAGGGGGGGGATACGCTCGATCTAGCACAGATACGCAGTATTTT. It codes for CASSKGGGYARSSTDTQYF.

This clone came up once. This specimen includes other DNA sequences encoding the same CDR3. This chain links TRBV5-1 with TRBJ1-5; TRBD1 agrees at 7 bases. CDR3 length: 14 residues. V lost 2 bases and J lost 2; bases outside the gene matches: 1. Germline V lookup: CDR1 SGHRS, CDR2 YFSETQ. In nucleotides, the CDR3 is TGCGCCAGCAGCTTAGGGACAGGCAATCAGCCCCAGCATTTT. Translated: CASSLGTGNQPQHF.